This T cell receptor beta chain was recovered during a study of blood T cell repertoires in COVID-19. Study-wide context: From T cells, B-cell-depleted T cells, or PBMCs came the material, which was cDNA or gDNA.

CDR1 is SQVTM and CDR2 is ANQGSEA in the germline V gene. The CDR3 contains 12 residues. Trimming shortened V by 2 bases and J by 4 bases, and 8 bases separated the two germline ends. Some clones are missing from TCRdb's copy, which holds only in-frame ones; the method was immunoSEQ multiplex PCR. The sample has fewer than 200,000 clones; roughly 78% are singletons. This chain connects TRBV29-1 to TRBJ1-2; D ambiguous. The source of this sequence is a man in his 70s with active or convalescent COVID-19. Material: peripheral blood. Here the CDR3 DNA reads TGCAGCGTTGAAACACAGAGCTATGGCTACACCTTC. Translation gives CSVETQSYGYTF. Based on the CDR3 plus reference TRBV29-1 and TRBJ1-2, the full variable domain is SAVISQKPSRDICQRGTSLTIQCQVDSQVTMMFWYRQQPGQSLTLIATANQGSEATYESGFVIDKFPISRPNLTFSTLTVSNMSPEDSSIYLCSVETQSYGYTFGSGTRLTVV.